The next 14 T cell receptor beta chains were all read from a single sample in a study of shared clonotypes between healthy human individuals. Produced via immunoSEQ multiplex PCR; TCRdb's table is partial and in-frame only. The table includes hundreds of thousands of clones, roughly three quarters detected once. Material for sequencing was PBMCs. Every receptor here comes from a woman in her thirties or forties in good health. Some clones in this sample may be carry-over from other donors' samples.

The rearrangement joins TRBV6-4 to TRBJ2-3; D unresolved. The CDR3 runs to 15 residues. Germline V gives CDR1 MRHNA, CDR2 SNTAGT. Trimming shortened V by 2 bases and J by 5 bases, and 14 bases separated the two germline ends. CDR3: CASSDTPAGLDTQYF. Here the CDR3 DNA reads TGTGCCAGCAGTGACACTCCCGCTGGGCTAGATACGCAGTATTTT.

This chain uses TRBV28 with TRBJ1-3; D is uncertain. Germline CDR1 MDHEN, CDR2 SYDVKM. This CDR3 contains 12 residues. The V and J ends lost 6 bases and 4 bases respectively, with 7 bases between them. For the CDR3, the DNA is TGTGCCAGCAGCGCTTCCGGAAACACCATATATTTT. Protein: CASSASGNTIYF.

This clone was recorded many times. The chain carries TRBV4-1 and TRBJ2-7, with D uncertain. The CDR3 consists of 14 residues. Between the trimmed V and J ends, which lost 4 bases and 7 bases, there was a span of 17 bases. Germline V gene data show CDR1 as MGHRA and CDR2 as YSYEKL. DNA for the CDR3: TGCGCCAGCAGCCCTCAGATTGGGTCGGAGGAGCAGTACTTC. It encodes CASSPQIGSEEQYF.

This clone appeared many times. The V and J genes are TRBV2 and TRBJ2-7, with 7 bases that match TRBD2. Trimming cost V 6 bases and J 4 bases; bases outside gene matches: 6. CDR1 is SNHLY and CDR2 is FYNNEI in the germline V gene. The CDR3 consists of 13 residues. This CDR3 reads CASRAGEPYEQYF. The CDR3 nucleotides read TGTGCCAGCAGGGCGGGAGAACCATACGAGCAGTACTTC.

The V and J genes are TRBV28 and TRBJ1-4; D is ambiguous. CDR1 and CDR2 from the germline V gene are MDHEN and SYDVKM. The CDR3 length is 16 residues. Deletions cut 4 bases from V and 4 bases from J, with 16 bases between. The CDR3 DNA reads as TGTGCCAGCAGTTCATCCCGGACTCACTATAATGAAAAACTGTTTTTT. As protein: CASSSSRTHYNEKLFF.

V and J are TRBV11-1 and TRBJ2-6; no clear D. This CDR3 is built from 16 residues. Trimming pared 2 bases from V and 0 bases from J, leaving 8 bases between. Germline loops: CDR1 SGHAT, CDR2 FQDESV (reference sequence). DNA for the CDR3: TGTGCCAGCAGCTTAACTGCCCTCTCTGGGGCCAACGTCCTGACTTTC. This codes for CASSLTALSGANVLTF. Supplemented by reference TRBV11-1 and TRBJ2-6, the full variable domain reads EAEVAQSPRYKITEKSQAVAFWCDPISGHATLYWYRQILGQGPELLVQFQDESVVDDSQLPKDRFSAERLKGVDSTLKIQPAELGDSAMYLCASSLTALSGANVLTFGAGSRLTVL.

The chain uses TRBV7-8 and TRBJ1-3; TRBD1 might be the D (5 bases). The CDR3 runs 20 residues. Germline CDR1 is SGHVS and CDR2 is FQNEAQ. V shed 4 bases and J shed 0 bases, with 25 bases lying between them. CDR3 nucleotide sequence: TGTGCCAGCAGCTACCCCCCCCGGCCCCCTCCCGGACACTCTGGAAACACCATATATTTT. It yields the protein CASSYPPRPPPGHSGNTIYF.

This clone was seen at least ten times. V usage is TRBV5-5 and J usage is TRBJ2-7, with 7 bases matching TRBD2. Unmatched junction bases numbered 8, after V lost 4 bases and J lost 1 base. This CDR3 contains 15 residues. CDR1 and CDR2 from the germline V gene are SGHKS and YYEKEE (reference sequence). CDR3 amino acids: CASSPGWGGSYEQYF. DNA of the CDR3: TGTGCCAGCAGCCCGGGCTGGGGGGGGTCCTACGAGCAGTACTTC.

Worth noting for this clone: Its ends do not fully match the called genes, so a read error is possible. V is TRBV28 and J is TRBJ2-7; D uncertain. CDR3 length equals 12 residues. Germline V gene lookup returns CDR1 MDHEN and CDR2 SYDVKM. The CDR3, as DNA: TGTGCCAGCAGTTCCCCTACGAGCAGATCACACTTC. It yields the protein CASSSPTSRSHF.

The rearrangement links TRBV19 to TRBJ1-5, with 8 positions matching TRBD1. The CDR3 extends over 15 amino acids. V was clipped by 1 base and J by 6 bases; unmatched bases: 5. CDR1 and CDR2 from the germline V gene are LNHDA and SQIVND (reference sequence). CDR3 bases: TGTGCCAGTAGTATAGCCGGACAGGGAGGTCAGCCCCAGCATTTT. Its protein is CASSIAGQGGQPQHF.

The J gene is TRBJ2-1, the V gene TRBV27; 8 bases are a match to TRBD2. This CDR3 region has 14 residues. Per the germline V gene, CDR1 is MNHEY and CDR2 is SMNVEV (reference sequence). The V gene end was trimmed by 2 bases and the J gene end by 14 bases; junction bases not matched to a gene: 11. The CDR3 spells CASSLSGSHRGEFF. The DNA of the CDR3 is TGTGCCAGCAGTTTAAGCGGGAGTCATAGAGGCGAGTTCTTC.

CDR3 amino acids: CASSLSRQTDTQYF. Written as DNA, the CDR3 is TGTGCCAGCAGCTTATCCCGGCAGACAGATACGCAGTATTTT. The J gene is TRBJ2-3, the V gene TRBV7-2, with D hard to call. In germline, CDR1 is SGHTA, CDR2 FQGNSA. V shed 2 bases and J shed 3 bases, with 9 bases lying between them. This CDR3 region has 14 residues.

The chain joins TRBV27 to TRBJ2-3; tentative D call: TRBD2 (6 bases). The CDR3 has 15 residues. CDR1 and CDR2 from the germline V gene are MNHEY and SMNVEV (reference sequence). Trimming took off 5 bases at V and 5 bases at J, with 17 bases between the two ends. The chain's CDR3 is CASSPFRERIDTQYF. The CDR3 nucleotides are TGTGCCAGCAGTCCCTTCCGGGAGAGGATAGATACGCAGTATTTT.

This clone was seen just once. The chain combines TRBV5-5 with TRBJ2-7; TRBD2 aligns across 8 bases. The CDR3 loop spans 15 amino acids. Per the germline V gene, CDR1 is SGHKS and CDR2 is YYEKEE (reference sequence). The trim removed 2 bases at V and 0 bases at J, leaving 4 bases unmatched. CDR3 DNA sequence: TGTGCCAGCAGCTTTAGCGGGACCAGCTCCTACGAGCAGTACTTC. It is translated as CASSFSGTSSYEQYF.